This T cell receptor (beta chain) comes out of a study of cytomegalovirus exposure and HLA in healthy donors. To note about this clone: What it binds is unknown.

The primer mix had 60 Vbeta and 13 Jbeta primers. Per the original data handling: Unique TCR beta chains totaled roughly 80 million in a later count, with roughly 10 million of them shared. Sequenced by immunoSEQ multiplex PCR; TCRdb stores in-frame clones only, minus some. Clone size and V and J calls were adopted from that table, with D and trimming inferred from the DNA. Here the sample spans some 110,000 clones, 60% to 70% being singletons. Study outcomes and limitations: In a later analysis, HLA-associated TCR beta chains were more clonally expanded than equally common others.

The V gene's germline CDR1 is SEHNR and CDR2 FQNEAQ (reference sequence). V lost 4 bases and J lost 8; bases outside the gene matches: 12. The CDR3 spans 16 residues. This clonotype originated in a woman in her forties in good health and CMV-seropositive. The chain uses TRBV7-9 and TRBJ2-1; 9 nucleotides match TRBD2. Sequencing was performed on PBMCs. The CDR3 reads CASSWRPGLAGDEQFF. CDR3 sequence (DNA): TGTGCCAGCAGCTGGAGACCGGGACTAGCAGGCGATGAGCAGTTCTTC.